This T cell receptor beta chain was retrieved from a study of T cell responses to AZD1222 COVID-19 vaccine. The V segment lost 5 bases and the J segment 5 bases; nucleotides outside the gene matches: 9. The germline V gene encodes CDR1 WNHNN and CDR2 SYGVQD (reference sequence). This CDR3 region has 15 residues. Notes on the study in general: Females made up more of the donors, who were largely white British, and clonal diversity may have come out too low.

This clone was observed once. Its specificity is not known. TCRdb's table, derived via immunoSEQ multiplex PCR, lists solely in-frame clones and lacks some. The top ten clones hold 45% of a sample with around 30,000 clones, just over 90% of them seen once. V is TRBV10-1 and J is TRBJ2-1; 7 bases agree with TRBD1. The sequence came from an adult in good health. Sequencing used peripheral blood, obtained on day 0 of AZD1222 vaccination. The CDR3 DNA follows: TGCGCCAGCAGTTTGACAGGGAAGGTGCACAATGAGCAGTTCTTC. Its translation: CASSLTGKVHNEQFF.